Shown below are 26 T cell receptor beta chains from a single sample sequenced in a study of a mutant IDH1 vaccine in newly diagnosed glioma. Stated time point: baseline, week 1 (first vaccination visit). Sample treatment: pre-vaccination baseline after standard-of-care therapy. Libraries were prepared by immunoSEQ multiplex PCR; TCRdb keeps only in-frame clonotypes and omits some of them. The sample has approximately 92,000 clones, 83% seen once. The specimen comprised PBMCs, sampled from a glioma patient treated with radiotherapy, temozolomide or both. The receptor set was obtained from a woman between 45 and 60 years old with glioma.

V and J are TRBV30 and TRBJ1-2; possibly TRBD1 for D (5 bases). The CDR3 loop spans 13 amino acids. The ends were cut back, 5 bases at V and 8 bases at J, with 18 bases in the middle. The germline V gene has CDR1 GTSNPN and CDR2 SVGIG (reference sequence). CDR3 in DNA: TGTGCCTGGGGACGGACACCCGTCGGGGGCTACACCTTC. This encodes CAWGRTPVGGYTF.

This chain joins TRBV5-1 and TRBJ1-1; D ambiguous. V lost 0 bases and J lost 5, with 11 bases in between. Germline CDR1 is SGHRS and CDR2 is YFSETQ. This CDR3 comprises 14 residues. This CDR3 reads CASSLALGVTEAFF. The CDR3 DNA sequence: TGCGCCAGCAGCTTGGCTCTCGGTGTAACTGAAGCTTTCTTT.

The rearrangement uses TRBV11-2 and TRBJ1-1; possible D gene TRBD1, 6 bases. Germline-derived CDR1 and CDR2 are SGHAT and FQNNGV. Trimming took off 5 bases at V and 4 bases at J, with 17 bases between the two ends. This CDR3 has 15 amino acids. The DNA of the CDR3 is TGTGCCAGCAGCCAAAGGGGGTATGGGGGCACTGAAGCTTTCTTT. Protein sequence: CASSQRGYGGTEAFF.

This chain links TRBV29-1 with TRBJ1-2, with D unclear. Germline-derived CDR1 and CDR2 are SQVTM and ANQGSEA. The CDR3 is 14 residues long. Deletions cut 0 bases from V and 2 bases from J, with 10 bases between. The DNA of the CDR3 is TGCAGCGTTGAAGATCGCTACGGGAACTATGGCTACACCTTC. It specifies CSVEDRYGNYGYTF.

The V call is TRBV2, the J call TRBJ2-2; 7 bases match TRBD2. Losses at the gene ends were 8 bases for V and 3 bases for J; bases not matched to a gene: 0. Germline CDR1 reads SNHLY; CDR2 reads FYNNEI. The CDR3 spans 12 residues. CDR3 bases: TGTGCCAGCGGGAGGGACACCGGGGAGCTGTTTTTT. Translated, it gives CASGRDTGELFF.

The chain combines TRBV11-3 with TRBJ1-3; 7 positions agree with TRBD1. Germline-derived CDR1 and CDR2 are SGHNT and YENEEA. The V segment lost 5 bases and the J segment 2 bases; nucleotides outside the gene matches: 6. The CDR3 extends over 15 amino acids. CDR3 coding DNA: TGTGCCAGCAGCCCAGGGGGACAAGCTGGAAACACCATATATTTT. Its translation is CASSPGGQAGNTIYF. Looking up the rest from reference TRBV11-3 and TRBJ1-3 gives the full variable domain: EAGVVQSPRYKIIEKKQPVAFWCNPISGHNTLYWYLQNLGQGPELLIRYENEEAVDDSQLPKDRFSAERLKGVDSTLKIQPAELGDSAVYLCASSPGGQAGNTIYFGEGSWLTVV.

CDR3 sequence (DNA): TGTGCCAGTCCGGGACCGCCGGGGGATGGCTACACCTTC. Translation gives CASPGPPGDGYTF. This chain links TRBV27 with TRBJ1-2; a weak D match, TRBD1 (5 bases). The ends were cut back, 9 bases at V and 6 bases at J, with 17 bases in the middle. CDR1 and CDR2 (germline): MNHEY, SMNVEV (reference sequence). This CDR3 contains 13 residues.

The chain joins TRBV19 to TRBJ1-2, with a possible D match to TRBD1 (5 bases). V was pared by 10 bases and J by 7 bases, with 22 bases between. There are 14 residues in the CDR3. Germline V gene data show CDR1 as LNHDA and CDR2 as SQIVND (reference sequence). The chain's CDR3 is CATSAGGDPGGYTF. The CDR3 DNA reads TGTGCCACCTCCGCGGGGGGGGATCCGGGTGGCTACACCTTC.

This chain's CDR3 is CAWSPSNYGYTF. DNA for the CDR3: TGTGCCTGGAGTCCGTCTAACTATGGCTACACCTTC. This rearrangement joins TRBV30 to TRBJ1-2; D not resolved. V lost 2 bases to trimming and J lost 0 bases, with 4 bases between them. Germline assignment: CDR1 GTSNPN and CDR2 SVGIG (reference sequence). The CDR3 has 12 amino acids.

The chain recombines TRBV5-4 with TRBJ2-7; D is undetermined. CDR3 size: 15 residues. The V gene's germline CDR1 is SGHNT and CDR2 YYREEE (reference sequence). V was pared by 4 bases and J by 3 bases, with 17 bases between. CDR3 protein: CASSPSAANRYEQYF. The CDR3 DNA reads TGTGCCAGCAGCCCATCGGCGGCAAATCGCTACGAGCAGTACTTC.

The chain couples TRBV30 to TRBJ2-7; TRBD2 is a possible D gene (7 bases). The CDR3 covers 12 residues. V was clipped by 7 bases and J by 3 bases, with 13 bases between them. From germline, CDR1 is GTSNPN and CDR2 SVGIG (reference sequence). The CDR3 nucleotides read TGTGCCTCGGGGGGCAGCCACTACGAGCAGTACTTC. Its protein product is CASGGSHYEQYF.

The rearrangement links TRBV5-4 to TRBJ1-1; a weak D match, TRBD1 (5 bases). V lost 0 bases to trimming and J lost 1 base, with 7 bases between them. Germline assignment: CDR1 SGHNT and CDR2 YYREEE (reference sequence). The CDR3 totals 14 residues. CDR3 sequence: CASSLDTGNTEAFF. The CDR3 DNA reads TGTGCCAGCAGCTTGGACACAGGGAACACTGAAGCTTTCTTT.

The chain links TRBV19 to TRBJ1-6; weak D call: TRBD1 (5 bases). V lost 0 bases and J lost 6, with 9 bases in between. Germline V gene data show CDR1 as LNHDA and CDR2 as SQIVND (reference sequence). The CDR3 covers 15 residues. CDR3 sequence: CASSIDVGTNSPLHF. The CDR3 DNA is TGTGCCAGTAGTATAGATGTGGGGACTAATTCACCCCTCCACTTT. Full variable domain (rest looked up from reference TRBV19 and TRBJ1-6): DGGITQSPKYLFRKEGQNVTLSCEQNLNHDAMYWYRQDPGQGLRLIYYSQIVNDFQKGDIAEGYSVSREKKESFPLTVTSAQKNPTAFYLCASSIDVGTNSPLHFGNGTRLTVT.

The CDR3 region is CSFSDGRGQGITNYGYTF. The CDR3 DNA sequence: TGCAGCTTCTCCGACGGTAGGGGACAGGGTATTACTAACTATGGCTACACCTTC. The genes are TRBV29-1 and TRBJ1-2; 9 bases map to TRBD1. The CDR3 is made up of 18 amino acids. The V gene end was trimmed by 8 bases and the J gene end by 0 bases; junction bases not matched to a gene: 19. Looked up from germline, CDR1 is SQVTM and CDR2 is ANQGSEA.

The chain links TRBV6-6 to TRBJ1-1; TRBD1 agrees at 7 bases. CDR3 size: 15 residues. V lost 0 bases, J lost 8 bases, and 9 bases stayed unmatched. Germline V CDR1 and CDR2: MNHNY, SVGAGI (reference sequence). The CDR3 here is CASSYSLGGGVEAFF. The CDR3 DNA follows: TGTGCCAGCAGTTACTCGTTAGGGGGCGGGGTGGAAGCTTTCTTT.

The CDR3 DNA follows: TGTGCCAGCAGCTCGGATGGAGGACAGGGCTACGAGCAGTACTTC. It is translated as CASSSDGGQGYEQYF. The chain uses TRBV11-2 and TRBJ2-7, with 8 nucleotides matching TRBD1. This CDR3 is built from 15 residues. CDR1 and CDR2 (germline): SGHAT, FQNNGV. The trim removed 4 bases at V and 3 bases at J, leaving 8 bases unmatched.

This sequence joins TRBV7-9 and TRBJ1-1; D remains ambiguous. V shed 7 bases and J shed 4 bases, with 13 bases lying between them. Germline CDR1 SEHNR, CDR2 FQNEAQ (reference sequence). CDR3 length: 13 amino acids. The CDR3 reads CASTGLAATEAFF. The DNA of the CDR3 is TGTGCCAGCACCGGTTTGGCAGCCACTGAAGCTTTCTTT.

The genes are TRBV9 and TRBJ1-4, with 10 bases lining up with TRBD1. The junction had 5 bases not matched to a gene; V was cut back by 1 base and J by 8 bases. This CDR3 spans 15 amino acids. Looked up from germline, CDR1 is SGDLS and CDR2 is YYNGEE. The chain's CDR3 is CASSVRQGASEKLFF. Written as DNA, the CDR3 is TGTGCCAGCAGCGTAAGACAGGGGGCCAGCGAAAAACTGTTTTTT.

The genes are TRBV5-8 and TRBJ2-7; D unclear. V was trimmed by 4 bases and J by 6 bases, leaving 11 bases between them. Germline CDR1 is SGHTS and CDR2 is YDEGEE. The CDR3 consists of 12 residues. As DNA, the CDR3 is TGTGCCAGCAGCCGAACATCAGGCGAGCAGTACTTC. Amino acids: CASSRTSGEQYF. Based on the CDR3 plus reference TRBV5-8 and TRBJ2-7, the full variable domain is EAGVTQSPTHLIKTRGQQATLRCSPISGHTSVYWYQQALGLGLQFLLWYDEGEERNRGNFPPRFSGRQFPNYSSELNVNALELEDSALYLCASSRTSGEQYFGPGTRLTVT.

The V and J genes are TRBV6-5 and TRBJ1-1, with D perhaps TRBD1 (6 bases). Trimming left V 11 bases short and J 7 bases short, with 23 bases between. Germline loops: CDR1 MNHEY, CDR2 SVGAGI. The CDR3 is 14 amino acids. This chain's CDR3 is CASSTRGLSLEAFF. The DNA of the CDR3 is TGTGCCTCCTCAACGAGGGGGTTGAGCCTTGAAGCTTTCTTT.

This clone was counted a single time. The rearrangement uses TRBV6-6 and TRBJ1-6, with TRBD1 identical over 8 bases. Germline loops: CDR1 MNHNY, CDR2 SVGAGI (reference sequence). The CDR3 is made up of 16 amino acids. Germline trimming cut 2 bases from V and 7 bases from J; bases unmatched to any gene: 7. CDR3 sequence (DNA): TGTGCCAGCAGTTACCCGTCGACAGGGGAAAATTCACCCCTCCACTTT. Amino acid sequence: CASSYPSTGENSPLHF.

The chain links TRBV27 to TRBJ2-1; D is undetermined. The CDR3 sequence is 15 residues long. The germline V and J ends were trimmed by 1 base and 4 bases, with 11 bases remaining between them. The germline gives CDR1 MNHEY, CDR2 SMNVEV (reference sequence). CDR3 region: CASSLLNPSYNEQFF. For the CDR3, the DNA is TGTGCCAGCAGTTTATTGAACCCGAGTTACAATGAGCAGTTCTTC.

The chain uses TRBV18 and TRBJ2-1; D unresolved. Trimming shortened V by 4 bases and J by 4 bases, and 8 bases separated the two germline ends. The CDR3 covers 13 residues. Germline CDR1 and CDR2: KGHSH and LQKENI. Here the CDR3 DNA reads TGTGCCAGCTCACTCCCGGTATACAATGAGCAGTTCTTC. Translated: CASSLPVYNEQFF.

CDR3 sequence (DNA): TGTGCCAGCAGGGAAGTCCTCGGGACTGAAGCTTTCTTT. Encoded protein: CASREVLGTEAFF. The chain employs TRBV7-2 and TRBJ1-1; no clear D. Trimming shortened V by 6 bases and J by 5 bases, and 13 bases separated the two germline ends. The germline CDR1 and CDR2 sequences are SGHTA and FQGNSA. This CDR3 region has 13 residues.

In DNA form, the CDR3 reads TGCGCCAGCAGCCTCGACAGGGTGAACACTGAAGCTTTCTTT. Its translation: CASSLDRVNTEAFF. V gene TRBV4-1 combines with J gene TRBJ1-1; 7 positions agree with TRBD1. V was clipped by 4 bases and J by 0 bases; unmatched bases: 2. The CDR3 runs 14 residues. Germline values: CDR1 MGHRA, CDR2 YSYEKL.

The genes are TRBV4-1 and TRBJ1-6; TRBD1 aligns across 8 bases. The CDR3 has 19 amino acids. V gave up 0 bases and J gave up 0 bases; unmatched junction bases: 7. Per the germline V gene, CDR1 is MGHRA and CDR2 is YSYEKL. The CDR3 nucleotides are TGCGCCAGCAGCCAAGATTGGGCAGGGGGCTACTCCTATAATTCACCCCTCCACTTT. This gives the protein CASSQDWAGGYSYNSPLHF.